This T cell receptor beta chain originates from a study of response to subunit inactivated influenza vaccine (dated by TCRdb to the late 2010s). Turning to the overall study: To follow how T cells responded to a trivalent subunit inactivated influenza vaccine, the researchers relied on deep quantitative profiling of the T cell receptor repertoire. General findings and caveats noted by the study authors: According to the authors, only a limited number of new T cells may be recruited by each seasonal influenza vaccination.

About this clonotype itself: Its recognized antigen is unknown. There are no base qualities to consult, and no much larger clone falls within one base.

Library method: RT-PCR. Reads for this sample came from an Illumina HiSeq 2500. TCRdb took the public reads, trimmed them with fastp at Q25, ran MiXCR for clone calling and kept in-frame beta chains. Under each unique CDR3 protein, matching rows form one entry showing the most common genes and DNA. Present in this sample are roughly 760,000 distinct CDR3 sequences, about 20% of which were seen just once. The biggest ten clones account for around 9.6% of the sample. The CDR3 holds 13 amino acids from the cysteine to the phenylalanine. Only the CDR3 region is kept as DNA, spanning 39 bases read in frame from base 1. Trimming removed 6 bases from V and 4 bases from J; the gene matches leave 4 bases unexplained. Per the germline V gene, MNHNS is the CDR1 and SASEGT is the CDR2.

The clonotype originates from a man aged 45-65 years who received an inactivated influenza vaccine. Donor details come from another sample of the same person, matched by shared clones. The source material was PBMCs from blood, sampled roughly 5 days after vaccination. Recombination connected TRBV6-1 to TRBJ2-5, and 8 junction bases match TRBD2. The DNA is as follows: TGTGCCAGCAGGTTAAGCGGGGGAGAGACCCAGTACTTC. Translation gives CASRLSGGETQYF.